Below are 27 T cell receptor beta chains sequenced from a single sample in a study of post-analysis software for immune sequencing data. General study results and limits: About five TRBV segments were more frequent in patients than controls; TRBV5-6, TRBV5-1 and TRBV20-1 belonged to this group.

Unique molecular identifiers tagged the TCR beta cDNA libraries. TCRdb independently ran MiXCR on the PCR reads; one entry per CDR3 protein. This sample has 350,000 to 500,000 distinct CDR3 sequences, with approximately 38% found just once. These TCRs are of unknown antigen specificity. The source material was blood. The receptors here all came from a girl aged 2 to 9 with multiple sclerosis.

This sequence joins TRBV5-8 and TRBJ2-1; D is possibly TRBD2 (6 bases). The CDR3 runs 15 residues. Germline-derived CDR1 and CDR2 are SGHTS and YDEGEE. V dropped 0 bases and J dropped 1 base, with 8 bases sitting between them. CDR3 region: CASSLAGVSYNEQFF. CDR3 bases: TGTGCCAGCAGCTTGGCGGGAGTATCCTACAATGAGCAGTTCTTC.

The rearrangement links TRBV7-2 to TRBJ2-3, with 8 bases lining up with TRBD2. CDR3 size: 16 residues. Germline CDR1 and CDR2: SGHTA and FQGNSA. V was pared by 4 bases and J by 2 bases, with 8 bases of the junction left unmatched. The CDR3 loop reads CASSSLNSGTTDTQYF. Written as DNA, the CDR3 is TGTGCCAGCAGCTCCTTGAATAGCGGGACCACAGATACGCAGTATTTT.

The V call is TRBV12-3 or TRBV12-4, the J call TRBJ2-1; D is unresolved. The CDR3 loop spans 13 amino acids. V shed 6 bases and J shed 10 bases, with 16 bases lying between them. CDR3 coding DNA: TGTGCCAGCAGCTACGCCGTCGCCGCGGAGCAGTTCTTC. This encodes CASSYAVAAEQFF.

About this clonotype itself: At one end, the junction sequence differs from germline, possibly due to a read error. The chain employs TRBV27 and TRBJ2-7; D is perhaps TRBD2 (6 bases). The CDR3 totals 15 residues. Per germline, CDR1 MNHEY and CDR2 SMNVEV (reference sequence). The CDR3 sequence is CASSGGTGDSCEQYF. The DNA for the CDR3 is TGTGCCAGCAGTGGGGGAACCGGGGACTCCTGCGAGCAGTACTTC.

This rearrangement joins TRBV20-1 to TRBJ2-7, with 11 bases identical to TRBD2. Germline V gives CDR1 DFQATT, CDR2 SNEGSKA (reference sequence). CDR3 length: 17 residues. V shed 0 bases and J 2 bases; nucleotides not matched to a gene: 9. The CDR3 bases are TGCAGTGCTAGAGATCTTATGACTAGCGGGGAACCCTACGAGCAGTACTTC. Translating gives CSARDLMTSGEPYEQYF.

V and J are TRBV27 and TRBJ1-2, with TRBD1 matching 7 bases. Germline values: CDR1 MNHEY, CDR2 SMNVEV (reference sequence). The CDR3 has 18 amino acids. The ends lost 2 bases at V and 2 bases at J; junction bases unmatched: 14. CDR3 in DNA: TGTGCCAGCAGTTTAAGGTGGGGAAAGGGGGCTGTGAACTATGGCTACACCTTC. The encoded protein is CASSLRWGKGAVNYGYTF.

The chain uses TRBV6-2 or TRBV6-3 and TRBJ1-5, with D possibly being TRBD1 (5 bases). The germline CDR1 and CDR2 sequences are MNHEY and SVGEGT. V was cut by 2 bases and J by 4 bases, with 9 bases left in between. The CDR3 covers 14 residues. In DNA form, the CDR3 reads TGTGCCAGCAGTTACGTGAACAGGAATCAGCCCCAGCATTTT. This codes for CASSYVNRNQPQHF.

This clonotype has a handful of counts. The rearrangement links TRBV9 to TRBJ2-1; 7 bases map to TRBD2. The J segment lost 0 bases and the V segment lost 0 bases, leaving 0 bases of the junction unmatched. The length of the CDR3 is 15 residues. Germline-derived CDR1 and CDR2 are SGDLS and YYNGEE. As DNA, the CDR3 is TGTGCCAGCAGCGTAGAGCGGGGCTCCTACAATGAGCAGTTCTTC. It specifies CASSVERGSYNEQFF.

This clonotype came up many times. V usage is TRBV4-1 and J usage is TRBJ2-6; 7 bases map to TRBD1. With 1 base clipped from V and 0 bases from J, the junction kept 12 bases outside the gene matches. CDR3 size: 20 residues. Germline CDR1 MGHRA, CDR2 YSYEKL. The CDR3 coding sequence is TGCGCCAGCAGCCAAGGGTTAAGGTGGGACAGCAGCTCTGGGGCCAACGTCCTGACTTTC. This encodes CASSQGLRWDSSSGANVLTF.

This clonotype was seen only a few times. The chain employs TRBV12-3 or TRBV12-4 and TRBJ1-2, with TRBD1 as a possible D gene (5 bases). This CDR3 spans 12 amino acids. V was clipped by 4 bases and J by 8 bases, with 11 bases between them. CDR3 bases: TGTGCCAGCAGTTCAGGGCCAAGAGGCTACACCTTC. Protein product: CASSSGPRGYTF.

CDR3 nucleotide sequence: TGCAGCGTTGTGGGTCAAGTCGAAGAGACCCAGTACTTC. It yields the protein CSVVGQVEETQYF. The chain has TRBV29-1 and TRBJ2-5, with no clear D. The CDR3 covers 13 residues. The V gene's germline CDR1 is SQVTM and CDR2 ANQGSEA. V lost 4 bases and J 3 bases, leaving 12 bases between the germline ends.

This chain connects TRBV20-1 to TRBJ2-1, with D tentatively TRBD2 (6 bases). With 5 bases removed from V and 1 base from J, the gap between germline ends came to 9 bases. The germline V gene encodes CDR1 DFQATT and CDR2 SNEGSKA (reference sequence). The CDR3 sequence is 13 residues long. Written as DNA, the CDR3 is TGCAGTGCTTTTAGCGGATCCTACAATGAGCAGTTCTTC. Protein product: CSAFSGSYNEQFF.

The genes are TRBV7-8 and TRBJ2-7; D may be TRBD1 or TRBD2 (5 bases each). In germline, CDR1 is SGHVS, CDR2 FQNEAQ. Trimming shortened V by 5 bases and J by 2 bases, and 25 bases separated the two germline ends. CDR3 length: 18 residues. CDR3 coding DNA: TGTGCCAGCAGCCAGATCAGATTTAGGGACCCACAGGCCTACGAGCAGTACTTC. The encoded protein is CASSQIRFRDPQAYEQYF.

This chain links TRBV5-6 with TRBJ2-3, with 8 bases aligning to TRBD1. Germline V gene lookup returns CDR1 SGHDT and CDR2 YYEEEE. The CDR3 length is 16 residues. V lost 0 bases to trimming and J lost 4 bases; unmatched junction nucleotides: 7. The CDR3 nucleotides are TGTGCCAGCAGCTTGGCACGACAGGGGCTTCCAGATACGCAGTATTTT. Its protein is CASSLARQGLPDTQYF.

CDR3 nucleotide sequence: TGCAGTGCTTCCAGGACATGGGACACAGATACGCAGTATTTT. It specifies CSASRTWDTDTQYF. The chain carries TRBV20-1 and TRBJ2-3; a weak D match, TRBD1 (5 bases). V was clipped by 5 bases and J by 2 bases, with 14 bases between them. CDR1 and CDR2 from the germline V gene are DFQATT and SNEGSKA (reference sequence). This CDR3 spans 14 amino acids.

The rearrangement joins TRBV5-1 to TRBJ1-2, with 7 nucleotides matching TRBD1. J lost 4 bases, V lost 4 bases, and 16 bases had no gene match. CDR1 is SGHRS, CDR2 YFSETQ, per germline. CDR3 size: 17 residues. CDR3 sequence: CASSLGTAGLLTYGYTF. As DNA, the CDR3 is TGCGCCAGCAGCCTCGGGACAGCGGGCTTACTTACCTATGGCTACACCTTC.

The CDR3 is CASRRQGPSYEQYF. The DNA for the CDR3 is TGTGCCAGCAGGCGACAGGGTCCCTCCTACGAGCAGTACTTC. This chain uses TRBV2 with TRBJ2-7; TRBD1 matches at 7 bases. Trimming at V came to 6 bases and at J to 0 bases, leaving 5 bases not matched to a gene. CDR1 and CDR2 from the germline V gene are SNHLY and FYNNEI. The CDR3 spans 14 residues.

The chain links TRBV5-5 to TRBJ1-6; D is uncertain. V lost 1 base, J lost 3 bases, and 11 bases lay in between. Germline CDR1 reads SGHKS; CDR2 reads YYEKEE (reference sequence). This CDR3 spans 16 amino acids. The CDR3 DNA is TGTGCCAGCAGCTTGTCCCTGCAAAACTATAATTCACCCCTCCACTTT. It translates to CASSLSLQNYNSPLHF.

V is TRBV6-2 or TRBV6-3 and J is TRBJ1-5; possible D gene TRBD1, 5 bases. Germline CDR1 is MNHEY and CDR2 is SVGEGT. The CDR3 is made up of 13 amino acids. The germline V and J ends were trimmed by 6 bases and 7 bases, with 13 bases remaining between them. The CDR3 here is CASSLLGDQPQHF. CDR3 sequence (DNA): TGTGCCAGCAGCCTCCTCGGGGACCAGCCCCAGCATTTT.

This clonotype was picked up a small number of times. The chain recombines TRBV2 with TRBJ2-7, with 8 bases matching TRBD1. Germline V gives CDR1 SNHLY, CDR2 FYNNEI. J gave up 2 bases and V 2 bases, and 8 bases lay outside the gene matches. The CDR3 has 16 amino acids. The CDR3 region has the DNA TGTGCCAGCAGTGAATTGCAGGGGGCAGGGACCTACGAGCAGTACTTC. Translation: CASSELQGAGTYEQYF.

This clonotype was recorded a few times. The rearrangement uses TRBV6-2 or TRBV6-3 and TRBJ2-1, with unresolved D. CDR1 and CDR2 from the germline V gene are MNHEY and SVGEGT. This CDR3 has 13 amino acids. V dropped 0 bases and J dropped 8 bases, with 8 bases sitting between them. The CDR3 here is CASSYSDGYEQFF. The CDR3 nucleotides are TGTGCCAGCAGTTACTCCGACGGCTATGAGCAGTTCTTC.

Regarding this clonotype: One end of the junction is discordant with germline, which a read error may explain. V usage is TRBV11-1 and J usage is TRBJ2-3; no firm D call. The CDR3 has 14 amino acids. The germline V gene has CDR1 SGHAT and CDR2 FQDESV (reference sequence). CDR3 bases: TGTGCCAGCAGCTTAGGAGTCCTCGGAGATACACAGTATTTT. Translating it yields CASSLGVLGDTQYF.

This clonotype occurred a few times. J is TRBJ2-1 and V is TRBV20-1, with 8 bases fitting TRBD2. The CDR3 loop spans 14 amino acids. Germline CDR1 is DFQATT and CDR2 is SNEGSKA (reference sequence). V gave up 3 bases and J gave up 6 bases; unmatched junction bases: 7. As DNA, the CDR3 is TGCAGTGCTAGCCGAGCGGGAGTCTCCAATGAGCAGTTCTTC. It is translated as CSASRAGVSNEQFF.

This clonotype has only a few counts. This chain links TRBV6-6 with TRBJ2-7; a weak D match, TRBD2 (5 bases). Germline CDR1 is MNHNY and CDR2 is SVGAGI (reference sequence). Trimming pared 8 bases from V and 1 base from J, leaving 18 bases between. CDR3 size: 15 residues. The CDR3 nucleotides are TGTGCCAGCGACTCCGGAGGATTAACATCCTACGAGCAGTACTTC. This codes for CASDSGGLTSYEQYF.

In regard to this clonotype: One junction end disagrees with the germline gene, perhaps due to a read error. The chain links TRBV10-3 to TRBJ2-3, with D perhaps TRBD2 (6 bases). The CDR3 spans 18 residues. Germline values: CDR1 ENHRY, CDR2 SYGVKD. The CDR3 loop is CAISAGTSPYLSIDTQYF. The DNA of the CDR3 is TGTGCCATCAGTGCAGGGACTTCTCCCTATCTTAGCATAGATACGCAGTATTTT.

The chain combines TRBV5-5 with TRBJ2-7; D is possibly TRBD2 (6 bases). The germline V gene encodes CDR1 SGHKS and CDR2 YYEKEE (reference sequence). The CDR3 extends over 16 amino acids. Trimming left V 1 base short and J 7 bases short, with 21 bases between. In DNA, the CDR3 is TGTGCCAGCAGCTTGCACGCGGGATTTTCGGACAATGAGCAGTACTTC. Translated: CASSLHAGFSDNEQYF.

This clonotype came up a few times. Here the CDR3 DNA reads TGCAGCGTTGAACTACCAACAGGCCAATTTATGGGCGAGCAGTACTTC. This sequence encodes CSVELPTGQFMGEQYF. This sequence joins TRBV29-1 and TRBJ2-7; perhaps TRBD1 as D (5 bases). This CDR3 is 16 amino acids long. Trimming left V 2 bases short and J 6 bases short, with 23 bases between. The V gene's germline CDR1 is SQVTM and CDR2 ANQGSEA.